This is a list of T cell receptor beta chains from one sample in a study of PD-L1 blockade in urothelial cancer. Method: immunoSEQ multiplex PCR; TCRdb's copy keeps in-frame clones and lacks some. The sample holds more than 45,000 clones, around 88% seen once. Here the sequenced sample was PBMCs, taken around atezolizumab (anti-PD-L1) treatment. The receptors here all came from an elderly man with urothelial cancer. Both conserved end residues are part of each CDR3. The D gene is left open where the match is weak. A clone size is listed for some rows: how often the clone was seen (once, few, many), or a class if it is expanded.

d_gene: .
j_gene: TRBJ2-3
v_gene: TRBV5-1
abundance: once
CDR3nt: TGCGCCAGCAGCTTGGGTGGGGCGGGGAGCACAGATACGCAGTATTTT
CDR3aa: CASSLGGAGSTDTQYF

d_gene: .
j_gene: TRBJ2-1
v_gene: TRBV30
abundance: .
CDR3nt: TGTGCCTGTCTCCTCGGGTACAATGAGCAGTTCTTC
CDR3aa: CACLLGYNEQFF

d_gene: .
j_gene: TRBJ2-3
v_gene: TRBV23-1
abundance: .
CDR3nt: TGCGCCAGCAGCTTCGCAGTACCTCATCCAGATACGCAGTATTTT
CDR3aa: CASSFAVPHPDTQYF

d_gene: .
j_gene: TRBJ2-5
v_gene: TRBV6-1
abundance: .
CDR3nt: TGTGCCAGCACCCCCGGGGAGACCCAGTACTTC
CDR3aa: CASTPGETQYF

d_gene: TRBD2
j_gene: TRBJ2-1
v_gene: TRBV6-4
abundance: .
CDR3nt: TGTGCCAGCAGTACTGGACTAGCGGGAGAGCAGTTCTTC
CDR3aa: CASSTGLAGEQFF

d_gene: .
j_gene: TRBJ2-7
v_gene: TRBV29-1
abundance: .
CDR3nt: TGCAGCGTTTGGGGCGCTTCCTACGAGCAGTACTTC
CDR3aa: CSVWGASYEQYF

d_gene: .
j_gene: TRBJ1-4
v_gene: TRBV4-1
abundance: .
CDR3nt: TGCGCCAGCAGCCCGCGAACCCAGGGACAAACGTTTTTT
CDR3aa: CASSPRTQGQTFF

d_gene: .
j_gene: TRBJ2-1
v_gene: TRBV11-2
abundance: few
CDR3nt: TGTGCCAGCAGCACCACAAGTCCAGACAATGAGCAGTTCTTC
CDR3aa: CASSTTSPDNEQFF

d_gene: TRBD1
j_gene: TRBJ2-7
v_gene: TRBV28
abundance: .
CDR3nt: TGTGCCAGCAGCCCCGGGACAGCCTCCTACGAGCAGTACTTC
CDR3aa: CASSPGTASYEQYF

d_gene: .
j_gene: TRBJ2-6
v_gene: TRBV12-5
abundance: few
CDR3nt: TGTGCTAGTGGTTTGACATCTTCTTCTCTCGGGGCCAACGTCCTGACTTTC
CDR3aa: CASGLTSSSLGANVLTF

d_gene: TRBD1
j_gene: TRBJ2-1
v_gene: TRBV10-3
abundance: .
CDR3nt: TGTGCCATCAGTGAGTCGGCAGGGGGTATTTTCTTC
CDR3aa: CAISESAGGIFF

d_gene: TRBD2
j_gene: TRBJ2-4
v_gene: TRBV29-1
abundance: .
CDR3nt: TGCAGCGTCCAGACTAGCGCACCAGCCAAAAACATTCAGTACTTC
CDR3aa: CSVQTSAPAKNIQYF

d_gene: TRBD2
j_gene: TRBJ2-1
v_gene: TRBV29-1
abundance: .
CDR3nt: TGCAGCGTTGAAGACCCGGGACTAGCGGTCAATGAGCAGTTCTTC
CDR3aa: CSVEDPGLAVNEQFF

d_gene: .
j_gene: TRBJ1-5
v_gene: TRBV9
abundance: few
CDR3nt: TGTGCCAGCGGAGGGTGGCGACAGCCCCAGCATTTT
CDR3aa: CASGGWRQPQHF

d_gene: TRBD2
j_gene: TRBJ2-1
v_gene: TRBV6-1
abundance: .
CDR3nt: TGTGCCAGCAGTGGAAGCGGGAGCTCCTACAATGAGCAGTTCTTC
CDR3aa: CASSGSGSSYNEQFF

d_gene: .
j_gene: TRBJ2-7
v_gene: TRBV5-1
abundance: .
CDR3nt: TGCGCCAGCAGCTTGGGCCAGGGTGGTGGCGAGCAGTACTTC
CDR3aa: CASSLGQGGGEQYF

d_gene: .
j_gene: TRBJ1-2
v_gene: TRBV5-6
abundance: .
CDR3nt: TGTGCCAGCAGCGGGGGGGGGCGCGGCTATGGCTACACCTTC
CDR3aa: CASSGGGRGYGYTF

d_gene: TRBD2
j_gene: TRBJ2-7
v_gene: TRBV7-2
abundance: .
CDR3nt: TGTGCCAGCAGCCCCCGGGTAGCGGGAGGGGGGTCCTACGAGCAGTACTTC
CDR3aa: CASSPRVAGGGSYEQYF

d_gene: TRBD1
j_gene: TRBJ2-5
v_gene: TRBV10-3
abundance: once
CDR3nt: TGTGCCATCGCCGGGACAGGGGGTAGGGAGACCCAGTACTTC
CDR3aa: CAIAGTGGRETQYF

d_gene: .
j_gene: TRBJ2-5
v_gene: TRBV4-3
abundance: .
CDR3nt: TGCGCCAGCAGCCTACTCGGGGTGGAGACCCAGTACTTC
CDR3aa: CASSLLGVETQYF

d_gene: TRBD2
j_gene: TRBJ2-1
v_gene: TRBV4-2
abundance: few
CDR3nt: TGTGCCAGCAGCCAGGGCGGTCAAGGCGGACTAGCGGGAGGGTCGGTCGATGAGCAGTTCTTC
CDR3aa: CASSQGGQGGLAGGSVDEQFF

d_gene: TRBD2
j_gene: TRBJ2-1
v_gene: TRBV4-2
abundance: .
CDR3nt: TGTGCCAGCAGCGCCTCTCTAGCGGGAGGCCACAATGAGCAGTTCTTC
CDR3aa: CASSASLAGGHNEQFF

d_gene: TRBD2
j_gene: TRBJ2-7
v_gene: TRBV18
abundance: .
CDR3nt: TGTGCCAGCTCACCGGGACTAGCGGGGACCTACGAGCAGTACTTC
CDR3aa: CASSPGLAGTYEQYF

d_gene: .
j_gene: TRBJ1-2
v_gene: TRBV7-9
abundance: .
CDR3nt: TGTGCCAGCAGCTTAGGTCGTGATGGCTACACCTTC
CDR3aa: CASSLGRDGYTF

d_gene: .
j_gene: TRBJ1-1
v_gene: TRBV15
abundance: .
CDR3nt: TGTGCCACCAGCAGAGAGAGGGATGGTGAAGCTTTCTTT
CDR3aa: CATSRERDGEAFF

d_gene: TRBD1
j_gene: TRBJ2-2
v_gene: TRBV7-2
abundance: .
CDR3nt: TGTGCCAGCAGCTTCCCCGGGACAGGGGCCGCCGGAAACACCGGGGAGCTGTTTTTT
CDR3aa: CASSFPGTGAAGNTGELFF